This is a list of T cell receptor beta chains from one sample in a study of CD8+CD57+ T cells in acquired aplastic anemia. From the reads, TCRdb called clonotypes with MiXCR, one entry per CDR3 protein. The data show 350,000 to 450,000 distinct CDR3 sequences, roughly 68% seen once. Sequencing was done on a sample of sorted CD4+, CD8+, or CD8+CD57+ T cells (not recorded which) from PBMCs. The receptor set was obtained from a human donor in good health, serving as a control. Both conserved end residues are part of each CDR3. D genes are given only for firm matches. Size tells how often a clone was seen (once, few, many) or the class of an expanded clone, and some rows leave it out.

clone_size	v_call	d_call	j_call	cdr3_aa	cdr3_nt
few	TRBV19	NA	TRBJ2-3	CASSDRSGTDTQYF	TGTGCTAGTAGCGACAGAAGTGGCACAGATACGCAGTATTTT
NA	TRBV7-6	NA	TRBJ2-3	CASSLPLPHDDTQYF	TGTGCCAGCAGCTTACCGCTACCTCACGACGATACGCAGTATTTT
few	TRBV10-3	NA	TRBJ1-2	CAISESPFGYGYTF	TGTGCCATCAGTGAGTCGCCTTTTGGCTATGGCTACACCTTC
NA	TRBV9	TRBD1	TRBJ2-2	CASGGGAATGVAGELFF	TGTGCCAGCGGCGGAGGGGCCGCGACAGGGGTAGCCGGGGAGCTGTTTTTT
once	TRBV14	TRBD1	TRBJ1-1	CASSPDRDKAFF	TGTGCCAGCAGCCCGGACAGGGACAAAGCTTTCTTT
many	TRBV7-2	NA	TRBJ2-3	CASSLEAGAGADTQYF	TGTGCCAGCAGCCTAGAGGCGGGGGCGGGTGCAGATACGCAGTATTTT
NA	TRBV9	NA	TRBJ1-1	CASSVGGLAAIHVF	TGTGCCAGCAGCGTAGGGGGGCTGGCGGCAATCCATGTCTTT
NA	TRBV7-2	NA	TRBJ2-7	CASSLGQGSSYEQYF	TGTGCCAGCAGCTTAGGGCAGGGAAGCTCCTACGAGCAGTACTTC
once	TRBV10-2	NA	TRBJ2-7	CASSKRAAVVYEQYF	TGCGCCAGCAGTAAGAGGGCGGCGGTGGTGTACGAGCAGTACTTC
NA	TRBV15	NA	TRBJ1-1	CATSLTAALNTEALF	TGTGCCACCAGCTTAACAGCCGCCCTGAACACTGAAGCTCTCTTT
NA	TRBV20-1	NA	TRBJ2-7	CSASMDRSYEQYF	TGCAGTGCTAGCATGGACAGAAGCTACGAGCAGTACTTC
NA	TRBV14	NA	TRBJ2-7	CASSQGRSLPPLQYF	TGTGCCAGCAGCCAAGGACGTAGTCTACCACCCCTGCAGTACTTC
NA	TRBV6-2/TRBV6-3	NA	TRBJ1-5	CASRGDNQPQHF	TGTGCCAGCCGGGGGGACAATCAGCCCCAGCATTTT
NA	TRBV5-1	NA	TRBJ1-1	CASSSQTNTEAFF	TGCGCCAGCAGCTCACAGACTAACACTGAAGCTTTCTTT
NA	TRBV29-1	NA	TRBJ2-3	CSVQGFPADTLYF	TGCAGCGTTCAAGGCTTTCCCGCAGATACGCTGTATTTT
NA	TRBV24-1	TRBD2	TRBJ2-7	CASSPLAGVYEQYF	TGTGCCAGCAGTCCTCTAGCGGGGGTCTACGAGCAGTACTTC
once	TRBV7-3	NA	TRBJ2-7	CASSLYDGGMFFYF	TGTGCCAGCAGTCTATATGACGGAGGGATGTTTTTTTACTTC
once	TRBV7-8	NA	TRBJ1-5	CASSLESRDQTSRF	TGTGCCAGCAGCTTAGAGAGTAGGGATCAAACGAGCCGTTTT
many	TRBV6-1	TRBD2	TRBJ2-5	CASRTSGGPQETQYF	TGTGCCAGCAGGACTAGCGGGGGGCCTCAAGAGACCCAGTACTTC
NA	TRBV15	TRBD1	TRBJ1-1	CATSRDRTGYGMAFF	TGTGCCACCAGCAGAGACAGGACAGGGTATGGAATGGCTTTCTTT
many	TRBV2	NA	TRBJ1-1	CASSEEATGVSEAFF	TGTGCCAGCAGTGAAGAAGCTACGGGAGTCTCTGAAGCTTTCTTT
NA	TRBV9	NA	TRBJ1-6	CASKRNYETTLYF	TGTGCCAGCAAGAGAAACTATGAAACAACCCTCTATTTT
NA	TRBV5-1	TRBD1	TRBJ2-3	CASRQGGGSTDTQYF	TGCGCCAGCCGCCAAGGGGGCGGAAGCACAGATACGCAGTATTTT
NA	TRBV20-1	TRBD1	TRBJ2-1	CSARQGVGEQFF	TGCAGTGCTAGACAGGGGGTAGGGGAACAGTTCTTC
NA	TRBV15	TRBD1	TRBJ1-2	CATRGDSYYGYTF	TGTGCCACGAGAGGGGACAGCTACTATGGCTACACCTTC
NA	TRBV7-7	TRBD1	TRBJ1-2	CASSVDRDNEQYFTF	TGTGCCAGCAGCGTGGACAGGGACAACGAGCAGTACTTCACCTTC
NA	TRBV7-2	NA	TRBJ2-3	CASSLELQTTNQYF	TGTGCCAGCAGCTTAGAACTACAGACTACAAACCAGTACTTT
NA	TRBV12-3/TRBV12-4	NA	TRBJ2-7	CASALGQGWGFGEQYF	TGTGCCAGCGCATTAGGTCAGGGCTGGGGATTCGGCGAGCAGTACTTC
once	TRBV2	TRBD1	TRBJ1-6	CASQGQGGQMPPLHF	TGTGCCAGCCAGGGACAGGGCGGGCAGATGCCACCCCTCCACTTT
many	TRBV6-5	TRBD2	TRBJ2-3	CASSLGLVTDTQYF	TGTGCCAGCAGTTTGGGACTAGTGACAGATACGCAGTATTTT
NA	TRBV7-2	NA	TRBJ2-1	CASSLARGRQNEQFF	TGTGCCAGCAGCTTAGCGCGGGGAAGACAGAATGAGCAGTTCTTC
NA	TRBV11-3	NA	TRBJ2-2	CASSMRPSGELFF	TGTGCCAGCAGCATGCGACCTAGCGGGGAGCTGTTTTTT
NA	TRBV7-6	NA	TRBJ2-1	CAISLPGTTNEKLF	TGTGCCATCAGCTTACCGGGGACAACTAATGAAAAACTGTTC
NA	TRBV3-1	NA	TRBJ1-1	CASSQGEITEAFF	TGTGCCAGCAGCCAAGGGGAGATCACTGAAGCTTTCTTT
NA	TRBV9	TRBD1	TRBJ2-7	CASSPPGQGYAQYF	TGTGCCAGCAGCCCGCCGGGACAGGGGTACGCGCAGTACTTC
once	TRBV13	NA	TRBJ2-3	CASSRQGGSCLNCTDTQYF	TGTGCCAGCAGCCGGCAGGGGGGCTCCTGTCTAAACTGCACAGATACGCAGTATTTT
NA	TRBV29-1	NA	TRBJ2-1	CSSRWTATNEQFF	TGCAGCAGCAGATGGACCGCCACCAACGAGCAGTTCTTC
NA	TRBV3-1	NA	TRBJ1-2	CASSQEDPQGRGGYTF	TGTGCCAGCAGCCAAGAGGACCCACAGGGTCGGGGGGGCTACACCTTC
NA	TRBV20-1	NA	TRBJ2-6	CSAREFSSGANVLTF	TGCAGTGCTAGAGAGTTCAGCTCTGGGGCCAACGTCCTGACTTTC
NA	TRBV7-2	NA	TRBJ1-2	CASSFKGGDQPQPF	TGTGCCAGCAGCTTCAAGGGGGGGGATCAGCCCCAGCCTTTC
NA	TRBV4-1	NA	TRBJ2-7	CASSNRVSYEQYF	TGCGCCAGCAGCAACAGGGTCTCCTACGAGCAGTACTTC
NA	TRBV7-3	NA	TRBJ2-3	CASTLRHGHTDSRYF	TGTGCCAGCACCTTGCGACACGGGCACACAGATAGCAGGTATTTT
many	TRBV7-2	NA	TRBJ2-3	CASRGVRRGSDTQYF	TGTGCCAGCAGGGGGGTAAGGCGCGGATCAGATACGCAGTATTTT
NA	TRBV5-1	NA	TRBJ2-1	CASSPSKPDTQFF	TGCGCCAGCAGTCCTAGTAAGCCAGATACGCAGTTCTTC
many	TRBV4-3	NA	TRBJ2-3	CASSQDTLLRGPTDTQYF	TGCGCCAGCAGCCAAGATACTCTGTTGCGGGGTCCCACAGATACGCAGTATTTT
NA	TRBV12-3/TRBV12-4	NA	TRBJ1-1	CASSLTGVGAFF	TGTGCCAGCAGTTTGACCGGGGTTGGGGCTTTCTTT
once	TRBV20-1	TRBD1	TRBJ1-2	CSISQGAGGYTF	TGCAGCATATCACAGGGGGCGGGTGGCTACACCTTT
NA	TRBV29-1	TRBD1	TRBJ2-3	CSVEDVGQGTMSTDTQYF	TGCAGCGTTGAAGATGTGGGACAGGGAACAATGAGCACAGATACGCAGTATTTT
once	TRBV7-8	TRBD1	TRBJ1-6	CASTLEHRGETPLHF	TGTGCCAGCACCTTGGAGCACAGGGGTGAGACACCCCTCCACTTT
once	TRBV5-6	NA	TRBJ2-7	CASSYNGTSYEQYF	TGTGCCAGCAGCTACAACGGAACTTCCTACGAGCAGTACTTC
NA	TRBV5-4	TRBD1	TRBJ2-1	CASSYYGRWGQGPSHEQFF	TGTGCCAGCAGTTACTACGGACGATGGGGACAGGGTCCCTCACATGAGCAGTTCTTC
NA	TRBV7-3	NA	TRBJ2-3	CASSGGAGTTDTQYF	TGTGCCAGCAGCGGGGGGGCCGGGACGACAGATACGCAGTATTTT
many	TRBV7-2	NA	TRBJ1-5	CASSLEGGQPQHF	TGTGCCAGCAGCTTGGAGGGTGGACAGCCCCAGCATTTT
NA	TRBV7-2	NA	TRBJ2-1	CASSTNPRGADEQFF	TGTGCCAGCAGCACCAATCCGAGGGGGGCAGATGAGCAGTTCTTC